This is a list of T cell receptor beta chains from one sample in a study of T-cell memory formation after mild COVID-19. TCRdb independently ran MiXCR on the 5' RACE reads; one entry per CDR3 protein. This table holds about 260,000 distinct CDR3 sequences, approximately 7.6% found once. The material sequenced was PBMCs or a T cell subset sorted from them (not recorded which). The receptors come from a man between 18 and 29 years old who had mild COVID-19 (a few samples of this study predate the infection). Cell type and time point are not known. The CDR3 runs from the conserved cysteine through the conserved F or W. A D gene is named only where the DNA matches it firmly. Clone size is shown for a subset of rows, as once, few, many or a class of expanded clone.

>TRBD1|TRBJ1-4|few|TRBV5-1
TGCGCCAGCAGCTTGACTCTCAGGACAGGGAATAATGAAAAACTGTTTTTT
CASSLTLRTGNNEKLFF
>TRBD1|TRBJ2-1|NA|TRBV3-1
TGTGCCAGCAGCCCTAGGGGACAGAGCTACAATGAGCAGTTCTTC
CASSPRGQSYNEQFF
>NA|TRBJ1-1|NA|TRBV11-2
TGTGCCAGCAGCTTAGTCAGGCAGACTGAAGCTTTCTTT
CASSLVRQTEAFF
>TRBD1|TRBJ1-4|few|TRBV7-2
TGTGCCAGCAGCTTTTTAGGGACAGGGGAGAGAAAACTGTTTTTT
CASSFLGTGERKLFF
>NA|TRBJ1-4|few|TRBV5-1
TGCGCCAGCAGCCCGGCCGGGGCGCCTCGTGAAAAACTGTTTTTT
CASSPAGAPREKLFF
>NA|TRBJ1-6|many|TRBV7-8
TGTGCCAGCAGCTCAGGGTATAATTCACCCCTCCACTTT
CASSSGYNSPLHF
>TRBD1|TRBJ1-5|many|TRBV5-1
TGCGCCAGCAGCTATGGACAGGGAGGGCCCCAGCATTTT
CASSYGQGGPQHF
>NA|TRBJ2-5|NA|TRBV6-2/TRBV6-3
TGTGCCAGCCAGCATCTGCCCGGGGGCCAAGAGACCCAGTACTTC
CASQHLPGGQETQYF
>NA|TRBJ1-2|many|TRBV7-9
TGTGCCAGCAGCTTTTCGGAAACGAGGGGCTACACCTTC
CASSFSETRGYTF
>TRBD1|TRBJ2-5|many|TRBV7-9
TGTGCCAGCAGCACCGCAGGGGGTCGGGAGACCCAGTACTTC
CASSTAGGRETQYF
>NA|TRBJ2-1|many|TRBV7-2
TGTGCCAGCAGCTTAGCGGGCCAGCACAATGAGCAGTTCTTC
CASSLAGQHNEQFF
>NA|TRBJ1-1|few|TRBV7-9
TGTGCCAGCAGCTTATCAGGGCAGAACACTGAAGCTTTCTTT
CASSLSGQNTEAFF
>TRBD2|TRBJ2-1|many|TRBV20-1
TGCAGTGCTAGAGATCTAAACCCTAGCGGGGGTTCGTCCTACAATGAGCAGTTCTTC
CSARDLNPSGGSSYNEQFF
>NA|TRBJ1-1|NA|TRBV7-9
TGTGCCAGCAGCACCTTTTCAGGGGACACTGAAGCTTTCTTT
CASSTFSGDTEAFF
>NA|TRBJ2-1|few|TRBV3-1
TGTGCCAGCAGCAGGGGTTGGGGCCCCGAGCAGTTCTTC
CASSRGWGPEQFF
>NA|TRBJ2-3|NA|TRBV2
TGTGCCAGCAGGCAGACCACAGATACGCAGTATTTT
CASRQTTDTQYF
>NA|TRBJ2-1|few|TRBV6-5
TGTGCCAGCAGCCACGACAGCTCCTACAATGAGCAGTTCTTC
CASSHDSSYNEQFF
>NA|TRBJ2-5|NA|TRBV9
TGTGCCAGCAGCGTAGGGACTATGGAGACCCAGTACTTC
CASSVGTMETQYF
>NA|TRBJ2-7|few|TRBV10-3
TGTGCCATCAGTGTCGCAGGGGCGGTTACCTACGAGCAGTACTTC
CAISVAGAVTYEQYF
>NA|TRBJ1-1|NA|TRBV20-1
TGCAGTGCTAGTGGCAGGGTGAACACTGAAGCTTTCTTT
CSASGRVNTEAFF
>TRBD2|TRBJ2-1|many|TRBV5-1
TGCGCCAGCGGTAATAGCGGGGGGGCTTACAATGAGCAGTTCTTC
CASGNSGGAYNEQFF
>TRBD1|TRBJ2-1|few|TRBV2
TGTGCCAGCACGACAGGGGTTTGGAATGAGCAGTTCTTC
CASTTGVWNEQFF
>NA|TRBJ2-5|few|TRBV6-2/TRBV6-3
TGTGCCAGCAGTCCCCACACAGGTCCAGGGGCCCAGTACTTC
CASSPHTGPGAQYF
>TRBD1|TRBJ1-6|many|TRBV15
TGTGCCACCAGCAGGGACAGGGCCTGGGGATCACCCCTCCACTTT
CATSRDRAWGSPLHF
>NA|TRBJ2-3|NA|TRBV5-1
TGCGCCAGCAGCTACAGCGACAGCACAGATACGCAGTATTTT
CASSYSDSTDTQYF
>NA|TRBJ2-7|NA|TRBV12-3/TRBV12-4
TGTGCCAGCAGACGCTGCGAGCAGTACTTC
CASRRCEQYF
>TRBD1|TRBJ2-1|few|TRBV18
TGTGCCAGCTCACCAATTTTTTCGGACAGGGGCGGCGAGCAGTTCTTC
CASSPIFSDRGGEQFF
>TRBD1|TRBJ1-6|few|TRBV20-1
TGCAGTGCCGGGGCCCCAGGGGGAAATTCACCCCTCCACTTT
CSAGAPGGNSPLHF
>NA|TRBJ2-1|few|TRBV4-2
TGTGCCAGCAGCCAAGACCCCAGGGGGGACTACAATGAGCAGTTCTTC
CASSQDPRGDYNEQFF